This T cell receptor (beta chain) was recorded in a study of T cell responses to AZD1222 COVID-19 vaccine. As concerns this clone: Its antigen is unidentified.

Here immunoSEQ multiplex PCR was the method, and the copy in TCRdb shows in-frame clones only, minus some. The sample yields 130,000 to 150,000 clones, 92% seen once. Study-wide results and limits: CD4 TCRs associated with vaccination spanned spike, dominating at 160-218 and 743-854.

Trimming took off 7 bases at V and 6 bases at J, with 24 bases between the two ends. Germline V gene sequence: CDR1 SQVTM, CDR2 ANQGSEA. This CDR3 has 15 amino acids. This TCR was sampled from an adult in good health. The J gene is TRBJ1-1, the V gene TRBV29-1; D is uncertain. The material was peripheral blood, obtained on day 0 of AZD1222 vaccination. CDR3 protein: CSAQIGQLMKPEAFF. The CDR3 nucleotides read TGCAGCGCCCAAATCGGTCAGCTCATGAAACCTGAAGCTTTCTTT.